A selection of T cell receptor beta chains follows, all from one sample in a study of Graves' ophthalmopathy and Graves' hyperthyroidism. MiXCR, run by TCRdb on the multiplex PCR reads, gives a single entry per CDR3 protein. The sample lists 660,000 or so distinct CDR3 sequences, 35% to 50% seen once, with more than 3% in the top ten. The sample comprised peripheral blood. The source of these receptors is an adult man with Graves' ophthalmopathy. CDR3s include the opening cysteine and the closing phenylalanine or tryptophan. A D gene is named only where the DNA matches it firmly. Not all rows give a size; the values are once, few, many and, for expanded clones, a class.

>-|-|TRBV10-3|TRBJ1-3
TGTGCCGTTCCCGCTAGCTCTGGAAACACCATATATTTT
CAVPASSGNTIYF
>many|TRBD1|TRBV19|TRBJ1-5
TGTGCCAGTAGTGTGACAGGGCACAATCAGCCCCAGCATTTT
CASSVTGHNQPQHF
>few|-|TRBV27|TRBJ1-1
TGTGCCAGCCACGGGGGCCCGAACACTGAAGCTTTCTTT
CASHGGPNTEAFF
>many|-|TRBV10-3|TRBJ1-2
TGTGCCACGACAGGAGCTCCCAATTCTAACTATGGCTACACCTTC
CATTGAPNSNYGYTF
>many|-|TRBV7-9|TRBJ2-7
TGTGCCAGCAGCTTAAGGGGATCTAACGAGCAGTACTTC
CASSLRGSNEQYF
>few|-|TRBV12-3/TRBV12-4|TRBJ1-1
TGTGCCAGCAGTTTAAGGGGGGGGGCGGGAAGCACTGAAGCTTTCTTT
CASSLRGGAGSTEAFF
>many|-|TRBV10-3|TRBJ1-4
TGTGCCAGCAGACCAGGCGGCCCGGATGAAAAACTGTTTTTT
CASRPGGPDEKLFF
>few|-|TRBV5-8|TRBJ2-5
TGTGCCAGCAGCTTGCGGGGTTCAGAGACCCAGTACTTC
CASSLRGSETQYF
>-|TRBD1|TRBV10-3|TRBJ1-5
TGTGCCATCAGTGAGGGGACAGCTGGCAATCAGCCCCAGCATTTT
CAISEGTAGNQPQHF
>many|-|TRBV20-1|TRBJ1-1
TGCAGTGCTAGTCGTCTTGGAGCTTTCTTT
CSASRLGAFF
>-|-|TRBV15|TRBJ2-3
TGTGCCACCAGCAGGGCCTGGGGCACAGATACGCAGTATTTT
CATSRAWGTDTQYF
>-|-|TRBV20-1|TRBJ1-1
TGCAGTGCAGCAACCCCCTGGGGAGAAGGGAACACTGAAGCTTTCTTT
CSAATPWGEGNTEAFF
>few|-|TRBV6-5|TRBJ1-1
TGTGCCAGCAGCCAGACCCAGGGGCCGAACACTGAAGCTTTCTTT
CASSQTQGPNTEAFF
>many|TRBD2|TRBV7-9|TRBJ2-2
TGTGCCAGCAGCTCTCGACTAGCGCAACCTACCGGGGAGCTGTTTTTT
CASSSRLAQPTGELFF
>many|-|TRBV2|TRBJ1-5
TGTGCCAGCAGTGTTACAGGGAATAGCAATCAGCCCCAGCATTTT
CASSVTGNSNQPQHF
>-|-|TRBV29-1|TRBJ1-4
TGCAGCGTTGATTCGGGGGAAGAACTGTTTTTT
CSVDSGEELFF
>-|-|TRBV29-1|TRBJ2-5
TGCAGCGTTGGACCCCAGGGAGGCCGAGGGACCCAGTACTTC
CSVGPQGGRGTQYF
>-|TRBD1|TRBV12-3/TRBV12-4|TRBJ1-2
TGTGCCAGCAGTCCCCTGGAGGGGGCGGGTGGCTACACCTTC
CASSPLEGAGGYTF
>few|-|TRBV6-1|TRBJ1-2
TGTGCCAGCAGTGAAATTTGGGACTCTGGCTACACCTTC
CASSEIWDSGYTF
>many|-|TRBV20-1|TRBJ1-2
TGCAGTGCTAGTGCCGACAGCTATGGCTACACCTTC
CSASADSYGYTF
>few|-|TRBV15|TRBJ2-1
TGTGCCACCAGCAGAGATAATCGACGCAATGAGCAGTTCTTC
CATSRDNRRNEQFF
>-|-|TRBV9|TRBJ2-2
TGTGCCAGCAGCCAAGACTTGGGACACCCCACCGGGGAGCTGTTTTTT
CASSQDLGHPTGELFF
>many|-|TRBV19|TRBJ1-2
TGTGCCAGTAGTGCGATGACTGAGAACTATGGCTACACCTTC
CASSAMTENYGYTF
>few|-|TRBV5-6|TRBJ2-2
TGTGCCAGCAGCTTGGGGGACGGGGACACCGGGGAGCTGTTTTTT
CASSLGDGDTGELFF
>-|-|TRBV5-4|TRBJ1-2
TGTGCCAGCGGCTTCCTGGGGTCAGCTAACTATGGCTACACGTTC
CASGFLGSANYGYTF
>few|-|TRBV2|TRBJ1-3
TGTGCCAGCTCACCACCGGGGAAGGGCCTGGAAGGAAACACCATATATTTT
CASSPPGKGLEGNTIYF
>many|-|TRBV12-3/TRBV12-4|TRBJ1-1
TGTGCCAGCACCCAAGGTGTCGGCGAAGCTTTCTTT
CASTQGVGEAFF
>many|-|TRBV7-8|TRBJ1-2
TGTGCCAGCAGCTTATTCAACGGGACACCCAACTATGGCTACACCTTC
CASSLFNGTPNYGYTF
>-|-|TRBV29-1|TRBJ2-5
TGCAGCCAAGAAGCTGGTGGTCGTGAGACCCAGTACTTC
CSQEAGGRETQYF
>-|-|TRBV2|TRBJ1-5
TGTGCCAGCAGTGAGTTGGCAGGGGCCCCTTTTAGCAATCAGCCCCAGCATTTT
CASSELAGAPFSNQPQHF
>many|-|TRBV9|TRBJ1-1
TGTGCCAGCAGCGTAGACGGGTGGACTGAAGCTTTCTTT
CASSVDGWTEAFF
>many|-|TRBV20-1|TRBJ2-5
TGCAGTGCTAGAGATCCGGTGGAAGCTCACCAAGAGACCCAGTACTTC
CSARDPVEAHQETQYF
>many|-|TRBV20-1|TRBJ1-2
TGCAGTGCTAGGGTAGGGAACTATGGCTACACCTTC
CSARVGNYGYTF
>-|-|TRBV14|TRBJ2-5
TGTGCCAGCAGCCAGGACATGGGGGGCAGGGAGACCCAGTACTTC
CASSQDMGGRETQYF
>few|TRBD1|TRBV4-2|TRBJ1-2
TGTGCCAGCAGCCAAGATCACAGGGGGATAGGCTACACCTTC
CASSQDHRGIGYTF
>-|-|TRBV7-2|TRBJ1-4
TGTGCCAGCAGCCCTACAGGGTCGAAAAGCGAAAAACTGTTTTTT
CASSPTGSKSEKLFF
>many|-|TRBV10-3|TRBJ1-2
TGTGCCAGCAGTTACTCCGGGCAGAACTATGGCTACACCTTC
CASSYSGQNYGYTF
>few|TRBD1|TRBV6-4|TRBJ1-2
TGTGCCAGCACCCGCGGACAGGGAGGCTATGGCTACACCTTC
CASTRGQGGYGYTF
>-|-|TRBV7-7|TRBJ2-5
TGTGCTAGCAGCGCCACGACGGGTCTGCAAGAGACCCAGTACTTC
CASSATTGLQETQYF
>many|-|TRBV29-1|TRBJ2-7
TGCAGCGTTCCGGGACATGGGCTGCGGGAGCAGTACTTC
CSVPGHGLREQYF
>many|TRBD2|TRBV2|TRBJ2-2
TGTGCCAGCACCACCGGACTAGCGGTGAACACCGGGGAGCTGTTTTTT
CASTTGLAVNTGELFF
>many|-|TRBV9|TRBJ1-2
TGTGCCAGCAGCCCCTACGGCCAGATCGGGGGGGGCGGCTACACCTTC
CASSPYGQIGGGGYTF
>-|-|TRBV7-3|TRBJ1-2
TGTGCCAGCAGCCAAGGCGCCTTTGGAGGTTATGGCTACACCTTC
CASSQGAFGGYGYTF
>many|-|TRBV10-3|TRBJ2-5
TGTGCCAGCAGTTACTCAGGGCGAGGGCAAGAGACCCAGTACTTC
CASSYSGRGQETQYF
>-|TRBD2|TRBV25-1|TRBJ2-7
TGTGCCAGCAGCCAGGGGGCAGCGGGAGGGCCGATCGAGCAGTACTTC
CASSQGAAGGPIEQYF
>-|-|TRBV5-1|TRBJ2-6
TGCGCCAGCAGTGATTTCCGGGGCTCTGGGGCCAACGTCCTGACTTTC
CASSDFRGSGANVLTF
>once|TRBD2|TRBV19|TRBJ2-7
TGTGCCAGTAGTCTTCTCGGACTAGCGGGGGGACCTCTAGAGCAGTACTTC
CASSLLGLAGGPLEQYF
>many|-|TRBV15|TRBJ2-7
TGTGCCACCAGCAGAGCTGGAAGCGGGCGGGCCTACGAGCAGTACTTC
CATSRAGSGRAYEQYF
>-|-|TRBV27|TRBJ1-2
TGTGCCAGCAGCAATTTCGAGGGAAGCGGCTACACCTTC
CASSNFEGSGYTF
>-|TRBD2|TRBV5-1|TRBJ2-5
TGCGCCAGCAGCTCACCCCGACTAGCTCAAGAGACCCAGTACTTC
CASSSPRLAQETQYF